These 25 T cell receptor beta chains were all obtained from the same sample, sequenced in a study of beta chain features in type 1 diabetes. General observations from the study: When Type 1 diabetes patients were examined, their TCRB CDR3s proved moderately but significantly shorter in all four CD4+ subsets.

Their antigen targets remain unknown. Expressed TCRB transcripts were sequenced after all isolated RNA was converted to cDNA. Data came from immunoSEQ multiplex PCR; TCRdb stores just in-frame clones and leaves some out. The sample lists approximately 250,000 clones, under 20% occurring once. Source material: naive CD4+ T cells from blood. The source is a man aged 30-40 years with type 1 diabetes.

The genes are TRBV30 and TRBJ2-1, with 8 bases identical to TRBD2. Trimming took 0 bases from V and 15 from J; bases not matched to a gene: 7. This CDR3 comprises 12 residues. Germline V gene sequence: CDR1 GTSNPN, CDR2 SVGIG (reference sequence). DNA of the CDR3: TGTGCCTGGAGTGTATTGGGGACTAGTTCGTTCTTC. This sequence encodes CAWSVLGTSSFF.

This chain connects TRBV27 to TRBJ1-2; no definite D call. In germline, CDR1 is MNHEY, CDR2 SMNVEV (reference sequence). The germline V and J ends were trimmed by 3 bases and 2 bases, with 7 bases remaining between them. The CDR3 is 13 amino acids. DNA for the CDR3: TGTGCCAGCAGTTTCGGCGGGAACTATGGCTACACCTTC. Translation: CASSFGGNYGYTF.

The chain recombines TRBV29-1 with TRBJ2-4; TRBD1 is a possible D gene (6 bases). The CDR3 is 12 residues long. Per the germline V gene, CDR1 is SQVTM and CDR2 is ANQGSEA. Trimming cost V 4 bases and J 8 bases, with 12 bases left between them. The CDR3 is CSVVSRGDIQYF. CDR3 in DNA: TGCAGCGTTGTAAGCAGGGGAGACATTCAGTACTTC.

This clone showed up just a few times. The V and J genes are TRBV9 and TRBJ1-1; possibly TRBD1 for D (5 bases). Germline loops: CDR1 SGDLS, CDR2 YYNGEE. The CDR3 extends over 14 amino acids. V was trimmed by 4 bases and J by 3 bases, leaving 13 bases between them. The CDR3: CASSPGGADTEAFF. As DNA, the CDR3 is TGTGCCAGCAGCCCCGGTGGGGCGGACACTGAAGCTTTCTTT.

This clone was observed a few times. The chain combines TRBV7-2 with TRBJ2-5; D is perhaps TRBD2 (5 bases). Trimming took off 5 bases at V and 3 bases at J, with 16 bases between the two ends. CDR1 SGHTA and CDR2 FQGNSA come from the germline V gene. The CDR3 runs 15 residues. The CDR3 reads CASSTGLAREETQYF. CDR3 coding DNA: TGTGCCAGCAGCACGGGGTTAGCGAGGGAAGAGACCCAGTACTTC.

This clone was picked up a small number of times. This chain joins TRBV5-1 and TRBJ2-3; D is undetermined. V lost 3 bases, J lost 4 bases, and 15 bases lay in between. The CDR3 contains 15 residues. The V gene's germline CDR1 is SGHRS and CDR2 YFSETQ. The CDR3 DNA reads as TGCGCCAGCAGCTATTCGGATAGCTTCGCAGATACGCAGTATTTT. Amino acids: CASSYSDSFADTQYF.

The chain uses TRBV27 and TRBJ2-3; TRBD2 aligns across 14 bases. The CDR3 contains 20 residues. Trimming cost V 5 bases and J 0 bases; bases outside gene matches: 13. In germline, CDR1 is MNHEY, CDR2 SMNVEV (reference sequence). The CDR3 reads CASSQATWTSGRSSTDTQYF. The CDR3 DNA follows: TGTGCCAGCAGTCAAGCTACATGGACTAGCGGGAGGTCCAGCACAGATACGCAGTATTTT.

In this sample, this clone turned up a few times. The chain joins TRBV29-1 to TRBJ2-1; TRBD1 aligns across 8 bases. The trim removed 7 bases at V and 4 bases at J, leaving 3 bases unmatched. CDR1 and CDR2 from the germline V gene are SQVTM and ANQGSEA. The CDR3 has 12 residues. The CDR3 loop is CSGGTGYNEQFF. DNA for the CDR3: TGCAGCGGTGGGACAGGTTACAATGAGCAGTTCTTC.

This sequence joins TRBV29-1 and TRBJ1-2; no reliable D call. The CDR3 sequence is 11 residues long. Per germline, CDR1 SQVTM and CDR2 ANQGSEA. Trimming shortened V by 4 bases and J by 2 bases, and 5 bases separated the two germline ends. As DNA, the CDR3 is TGCAGCGTTGCCACGAACTATGGCTACACCTTC. Translating gives CSVATNYGYTF. Drawing the rest from reference TRBV29-1 and TRBJ1-2, the complete variable domain is SAVISQKPSRDICQRGTSLTIQCQVDSQVTMMFWYRQQPGQSLTLIATANQGSEATYESGFVIDKFPISRPNLTFSTLTVSNMSPEDSSIYLCSVATNYGYTFGSGTRLTVV.

The chain has TRBV2 and TRBJ1-5, with D maybe TRBD1 (5 bases). The CDR3 runs 11 residues. The germline V gene has CDR1 SNHLY and CDR2 FYNNEI. The chain's CDR3 is CATGDNQPQHF. In nucleotides, the CDR3 is TGTGCAACAGGAGACAATCAGCCCCAGCATTTT.

This clone was picked up a small number of times. The chain joins TRBV30 to TRBJ2-3; maybe TRBD2 (5 bases). V was clipped by 0 bases and J by 8 bases, with 12 bases between them. The CDR3 runs 13 residues. The germline V gene encodes CDR1 GTSNPN and CDR2 SVGIG (reference sequence). The CDR3 sequence: CAWSVLSEATQYF. The CDR3 DNA follows: TGTGCCTGGAGTGTCCTTAGCGAGGCTACGCAGTATTTT.

This chain connects TRBV19 to TRBJ2-2, with D unclear. Germline CDR1 is LNHDA and CDR2 is SQIVND (reference sequence). This CDR3 region has 15 residues. Trimming took off 4 bases at V and 6 bases at J, with 15 bases between the two ends. The CDR3 sequence is CASSKRQADAGELFF. For the CDR3, the DNA is TGTGCCAGTAGTAAACGGCAGGCTGATGCCGGGGAGCTGTTTTTT.

This clone showed up just a few times. This chain connects TRBV29-1 to TRBJ2-3, with D maybe TRBD2 (5 bases). The CDR3 is 13 residues long. Per germline, CDR1 SQVTM and CDR2 ANQGSEA. Trimming cost V 3 bases and J 6 bases, with 13 bases left between them. Here the CDR3 DNA reads TGCAGCGTTGAGAGGCGGGCCAGGGATACGCAGTATTTT. Amino acids: CSVERRARDTQYF.

The V call is TRBV7-9, the J call TRBJ2-1; tentative D call: TRBD2 (6 bases). Between the trimmed V and J ends, which lost 5 bases and 9 bases, there was a span of 17 bases. The CDR3 is made up of 14 amino acids. Germline CDR1 and CDR2: SEHNR and FQNEAQ (reference sequence). The CDR3 DNA sequence: TGTGCCAGCAGCCCCCCGCGGCGGGAAGCTGAGCAGTTCTTC. Translating gives CASSPPRREAEQFF.

The rearrangement links TRBV29-1 to TRBJ2-1; perhaps TRBD1 as D (6 bases). Germline V gene lookup returns CDR1 SQVTM and CDR2 ANQGSEA. V was cut by 2 bases and J by 2 bases, with 13 bases left in between. The CDR3 loop spans 15 amino acids. CDR3 sequence (DNA): TGCAGCGTTGAAATACAGGGAAACGCCTACAATGAGCAGTTCTTC. Protein: CSVEIQGNAYNEQFF.

The chain combines TRBV7-9 with TRBJ2-3; D possibly matches TRBD1 or TRBD2 (5 bases each). There are 14 residues in the CDR3. V lost 3 bases and J lost 0, with 7 bases in between. CDR1 is SEHNR, CDR2 FQNEAQ, per germline (reference sequence). CDR3 sequence reads: CASSFRDSTDTQYF. The CDR3 bases are TGTGCCAGCAGCTTTCGGGACAGCACAGATACGCAGTATTTT.

The chain is built from TRBV7-2 and TRBJ2-3; weak D call: TRBD2 (5 bases). The CDR3 consists of 16 residues. CDR1 and CDR2 from the germline V gene are SGHTA and FQGNSA. V dropped 4 bases and J dropped 4 bases, with 18 bases sitting between them. The CDR3 nucleotides are TGTGCCAGCAGCTCCAGACCCCGAACGGGGTCAGATACGCAGTATTTT. The encoded protein is CASSSRPRTGSDTQYF.

The rearrangement links TRBV29-1 to TRBJ1-4; TRBD1 aligns across 10 bases. CDR1 and CDR2 (germline): SQVTM, ANQGSEA. The V segment lost 6 bases and the J segment 4 bases; nucleotides outside the gene matches: 8. The CDR3 contains 15 residues. This CDR3 reads CSVSDRDRGNEKLFF. The CDR3 DNA reads as TGCAGCGTGTCAGACCGGGACAGGGGTAATGAAAAACTGTTTTTT.

The chain links TRBV19 to TRBJ1-5, with D perhaps matching TRBD1 (5 bases). In germline, CDR1 is LNHDA, CDR2 SQIVND (reference sequence). V was pared by 5 bases and J by 7 bases, with 9 bases between. This CDR3 has 12 residues. Here the CDR3 DNA reads TGTGCCAGTAGTTGGGGGAACCAGCCCCAGCATTTT. It yields the protein CASSWGNQPQHF.

This clone turned up a few times. This sequence joins TRBV20-1 and TRBJ2-3; D is ambiguous. Per the germline V gene, CDR1 is DFQATT and CDR2 is SNEGSKA (reference sequence). V was clipped by 6 bases and J by 7 bases, with 8 bases between them. The CDR3 has 10 amino acids. DNA for the CDR3: TGCAGTGCCGATCCGAATACGCAGTATTTT. Encoded protein: CSADPNTQYF.

The CDR3 loop reads CASSLELPNNNQETQYF. Here the CDR3 DNA reads TGTGCCAGCAGCTTAGAGTTGCCCAACAATAACCAAGAGACCCAGTACTTC. This chain links TRBV7-2 with TRBJ2-5; D unclear. V lost 1 base to trimming and J lost 0 bases, with 15 bases between them. The germline CDR1 and CDR2 sequences are SGHTA and FQGNSA. This CDR3 contains 17 residues.

This clone has a handful of counts. This rearrangement joins TRBV29-1 to TRBJ2-7; the D gene is possibly TRBD1 (5 bases). The CDR3 is made up of 13 amino acids. CDR1 is SQVTM, CDR2 ANQGSEA, per germline. V lost 4 bases and J 0 bases, leaving 10 bases between the germline ends. The CDR3 is CSVVGDSSYEQYF. DNA of the CDR3: TGCAGCGTTGTAGGGGATAGCTCCTACGAGCAGTACTTC.

The table lists this clone with a few counts. The gene calls are TRBV28 and TRBJ2-5; TRBD1 aligns across 7 bases. The junction had 2 bases not matched to a gene; V was cut back by 1 base and J by 6 bases. Per the germline V gene, CDR1 is MDHEN and CDR2 is SYDVKM. The length of the CDR3 is 13 residues. CDR3: CASSLLGGKTQYF. CDR3 nucleotide sequence: TGTGCCAGCAGTTTATTAGGGGGCAAGACCCAGTACTTC.

This clone was seen only a few times. This rearrangement joins TRBV5-1 to TRBJ2-7; 9 bases fit TRBD1. The CDR3 is made up of 15 amino acids. After removal of 3 bases from V and 2 bases from J, the junction contained 6 bases not matched to a gene. Germline-derived CDR1 and CDR2 are SGHRS and YFSETQ. CDR3 nucleotides: TGCGCCAGCAGCTGGGGGGACAGGGTCCCCTACGAGCAGTACTTC. It is translated as CASSWGDRVPYEQYF.

This clone was observed a few times. This rearrangement joins TRBV29-1 to TRBJ2-1; TRBD2 matches 14 bases. Germline values: CDR1 SQVTM, CDR2 ANQGSEA. This CDR3 has 16 amino acids. With V trimmed by 6 bases and J by 0 bases, 4 bases remained unmatched. CDR3 residues: CSVPGTSGSSYNEQFF. DNA for the CDR3: TGCAGCGTCCCCGGGACTAGCGGGAGCTCCTACAATGAGCAGTTCTTC.